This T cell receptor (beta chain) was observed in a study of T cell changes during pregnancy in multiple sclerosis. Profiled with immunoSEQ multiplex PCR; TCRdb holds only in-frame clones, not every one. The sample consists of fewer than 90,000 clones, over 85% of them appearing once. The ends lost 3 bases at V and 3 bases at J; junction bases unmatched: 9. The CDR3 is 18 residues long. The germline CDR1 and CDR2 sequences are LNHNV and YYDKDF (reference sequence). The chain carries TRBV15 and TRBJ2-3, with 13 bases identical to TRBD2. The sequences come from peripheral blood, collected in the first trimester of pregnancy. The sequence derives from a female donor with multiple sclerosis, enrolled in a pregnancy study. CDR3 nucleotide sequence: TGTGCCACCAGCAGTACTAGCGGGGGGGCCCACGGGACAGATACGCAGTATTTT. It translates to CATSSTSGGAHGTDTQYF.